What follows are 11 T cell receptor beta chains derived from one specimen sequenced in a study of identical twins. One entry per CDR3 protein results from TCRdb running MiXCR on the 5' RACE reads. Seen here are about 240,000 distinct CDR3 sequences, under 12% observed once, and the top ten hold about 9.1%. Sequencing was carried out using memory T cells sorted from blood. The receptors derive from a middle-aged man in good health.

The chain couples TRBV12-3 or TRBV12-4 to TRBJ2-7, with D perhaps matching TRBD2 (5 bases). Trimming pared 6 bases from V and 9 bases from J, leaving 21 bases between. The CDR3 loop spans 14 amino acids. Here the CDR3 reads CASSQSRGDEAQYF. Here the CDR3 DNA reads TGTGCCAGCAGCCAATCCCGGGGTGACGAAGCGCAGTACTTC.

The genes are TRBV3-1 and TRBJ1-3; D call uncertain. Germline values: CDR1 LGHDT, CDR2 YNNKEL (reference sequence). Trimming removed 0 bases from V and 5 bases from J, with 11 bases in between. The CDR3 contains 15 residues. The chain's CDR3 is CASSQDSYSRNTIYF. As DNA, the CDR3 is TGTGCCAGCAGCCAAGATTCATATTCGCGAAACACCATATATTTT.

V is TRBV24-1 and J is TRBJ2-3; D unresolved. This CDR3 region has 15 residues. With 6 bases removed from V and 3 bases from J, the gap between germline ends came to 15 bases. CDR1 is KGHDR and CDR2 is SFDVKD in the germline V gene. CDR3 region: CATSSGQGLTDTQYF. In DNA, the CDR3 is TGTGCCACCAGTAGTGGGCAAGGCCTAACAGATACGCAGTATTTT.

This clonotype was found many times. The V gene is TRBV9, the J gene TRBJ1-3; D uncertain. The CDR3 has 15 residues. The germline V gene has CDR1 SGDLS and CDR2 YYNGEE. Trimming pared 5 bases from V and 0 bases from J, leaving 12 bases between. CDR3 DNA sequence: TGTGCCAGCAGTGAGACGGACTCCTCTGGAAACACCATATATTTT. This sequence encodes CASSETDSSGNTIYF.

This clonotype was detected ten times or more. The rearrangement uses TRBV4-1 and TRBJ2-7; 7 bases align to TRBD2. Germline CDR1 reads MGHRA; CDR2 reads YSYEKL. V was clipped by 1 base and J by 5 bases; unmatched bases: 8. The CDR3 extends over 15 amino acids. The DNA of the CDR3 is TGCGCCAGCAGCCAAGTGGCGGGAGAGGTCCACGAGCAGTACTTC. Protein sequence: CASSQVAGEVHEQYF.

The chain is built from TRBV20-1 and TRBJ1-5, with D possibly matching TRBD1 (6 bases). Germline V gene data show CDR1 as DFQATT and CDR2 as SNEGSKA (reference sequence). The CDR3 loop spans 14 amino acids. The V end lost 1 base, the J end lost 5 bases, and 12 bases lay between the germline ends. Written as DNA, the CDR3 is TGCAGTGCTAGAGTCCACAGGGATCATCAGCCCCAGCATTTT. This encodes CSARVHRDHQPQHF.

The V call is TRBV9, the J call TRBJ1-2, with D possibly TRBD1 on 5 matching bases. Germline V CDR1 and CDR2: SGDLS, YYNGEE. CDR3 length: 11 residues. V gave up 0 bases and J gave up 9 bases, with 6 bases separating them. The chain's CDR3 is CASSVEGSYTF. The DNA for the CDR3 is TGTGCCAGCAGCGTAGAGGGGAGCTACACCTTC.

The chain joins TRBV7-2 to TRBJ2-5, with TRBD2 as a possible D gene (6 bases). V lost 3 bases and J lost 0, with 11 bases in between. Germline values: CDR1 SGHTA, CDR2 FQGNSA. This CDR3 has 15 residues. DNA of the CDR3: TGTGCCAGCAGCTTTTCGCTAGCGTACCAAGAGACCCAGTACTTC. Translation gives CASSFSLAYQETQYF.

In its sample, this clonotype was seen many times. The chain couples TRBV20-1 to TRBJ1-5, with D unresolved. Trimming pared 2 bases from V and 4 bases from J, leaving 9 bases between. The CDR3 is 13 amino acids. Germline V gene lookup returns CDR1 DFQATT and CDR2 SNEGSKA (reference sequence). The CDR3 here is CSARLGGNQPQHF. CDR3 nucleotides: TGCAGTGCTAGACTTGGAGGGAATCAGCCCCAGCATTTT.

In this sample, this clonotype turned up many times. The chain has TRBV24-1 and TRBJ2-2, with D maybe TRBD2 (7 bases). Trimming cost V 9 bases and J 0 bases, with 16 bases left between them. The CDR3 length is 16 residues. From germline, CDR1 is KGHDR and CDR2 SFDVKD. CDR3 region: CATSWGGATNTGELFF. The CDR3 DNA reads as TGTGCCACCTCCTGGGGGGGGGCTACGAACACCGGGGAGCTGTTTTTT.

This clonotype came up many times. The rearrangement uses TRBV7-2 and TRBJ2-2, with a tentative D call TRBD2 (6 bases). CDR3 length: 16 residues. Germline lookup yields CDR1 SGHTA and CDR2 FQGNSA. Trimming shortened V by 1 base and J by 0 bases, and 9 bases separated the two germline ends. CDR3 sequence (DNA): TGTGCCAGCAGCTTAGTATGGGGGGCGAACACCGGGGAGCTGTTTTTT. Translated: CASSLVWGANTGELFF. The variable domain in full, completed from reference TRBV7-2 and TRBJ2-2, reads GAGVSQSPSNKVTEKGKDVELRCDPISGHTALYWYRQSLGQGLEFLIYFQGNSAPDKSGLPSDRFSAERTGGSVSTLTIQRTQQEDSAVYLCASSLVWGANTGELFFGEGSRLTVL.